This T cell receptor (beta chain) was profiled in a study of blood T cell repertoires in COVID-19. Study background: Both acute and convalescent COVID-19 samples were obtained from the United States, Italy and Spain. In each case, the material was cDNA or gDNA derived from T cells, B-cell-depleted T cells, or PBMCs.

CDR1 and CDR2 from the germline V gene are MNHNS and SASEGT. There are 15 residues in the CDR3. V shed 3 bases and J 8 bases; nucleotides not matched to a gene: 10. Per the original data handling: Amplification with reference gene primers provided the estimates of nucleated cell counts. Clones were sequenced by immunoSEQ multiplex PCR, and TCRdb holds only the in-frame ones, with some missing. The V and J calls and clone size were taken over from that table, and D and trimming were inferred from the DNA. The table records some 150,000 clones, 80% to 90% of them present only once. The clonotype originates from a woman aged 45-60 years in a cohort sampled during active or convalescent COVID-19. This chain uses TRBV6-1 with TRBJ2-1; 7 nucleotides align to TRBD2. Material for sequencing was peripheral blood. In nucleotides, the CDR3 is TGTGCCAGCAGTGATTGGGTTGGGGGGGGTGATGAGCAGTTCTTC. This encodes CASSDWVGGGDEQFF.